The clone carrying this TCR beta chain was observed a handful of times. Its target is unknown. This sample is part of a study of cytomegalovirus exposure and HLA in healthy donors. Study findings and constraints: An assumption of roughly uniform sequencing depth across donors underlay the presence/absence analyses. Follow-up analysis seemed to connect common viral pathogens with several of the most significant clusters identified.

Germline CDR1 reads SNHLY; CDR2 reads FYNNEI. This CDR3 has 17 residues. Trimming at V came to 4 bases and at J to 5 bases, leaving 14 bases not matched to a gene. Primers included in the PCR were 60 Vbeta and 13 Jbeta primers. The table came from immunoSEQ multiplex PCR; TCRdb's copy has only in-frame clones and leaves some out. The sample consists of some 65,000 clones, approximately 71% of them appearing once. The gene calls are TRBV2 and TRBJ2-5; 9 bases agree with TRBD2. This receptor was obtained from a man in his fifties or sixties in good health and CMV-seropositive. Source material: PBMCs. CDR3 bases: TGTGCCAGCAGTGTGGATCTTCTGGGCGGGAGGGGGGAGACCCAGTACTTC. This sequence encodes CASSVDLLGGRGETQYF.